This T cell receptor (beta chain) was sequenced for a study of shared clonotypes between healthy human individuals. V was shortened by 4 bases and J by 1 base, with 12 bases between the two germline ends. Germline lookup yields CDR1 SGHRS and CDR2 YFSETQ. This CDR3 region has 16 residues. Here immunoSEQ multiplex PCR was the method, and the copy in TCRdb shows in-frame clones only, minus some. The data contain some 2.1 million clones, about 95% of them singletons. The V and J genes are TRBV5-1 and TRBJ2-6, with D perhaps TRBD1 (5 bases). The clonotype originates from a young man in good health. The specimen sequenced was naive CD4+ T cells sorted from blood. Subset indicated: CD45RA+ positively selected. Here the CDR3 DNA reads TGCGCCAGCAGCACCTCAGGGAATTCTGGGGCCAACGTCCTGACTTTC. As protein: CASSTSGNSGANVLTF.